The TCR beta chain described here comes from a study of T cell repertoires in cytomegalovirus infection. From the reads, TCRdb called clonotypes with MiXCR, one entry per CDR3 protein. This sample has roughly 310,000 distinct CDR3 sequences, with 25% to 35% found just once. Only a few counts were recorded for this clonotype. The antigen is not known. The source was cultured PBMCs, collected from culture after CMV antigen stimulation. This TCR derives from a human donor in good health (CMV status not recorded). Some clones in this sample may be carry-over from other donors' samples.

CDR3 sequence reads: CASRQGMGPLLRSPLHF. CDR3 DNA sequence: TGTGCCAGCAGGCAAGGAATGGGCCCCCTGTTGAGATCACCCCTCCACTTT. The chain links TRBV11-2 to TRBJ1-6; D gene uncertain. Trimming removed 6 bases from V and 10 bases from J, with 25 bases in between. The CDR3 contains 17 residues. Germline CDR1 and CDR2: SGHAT and FQNNGV.